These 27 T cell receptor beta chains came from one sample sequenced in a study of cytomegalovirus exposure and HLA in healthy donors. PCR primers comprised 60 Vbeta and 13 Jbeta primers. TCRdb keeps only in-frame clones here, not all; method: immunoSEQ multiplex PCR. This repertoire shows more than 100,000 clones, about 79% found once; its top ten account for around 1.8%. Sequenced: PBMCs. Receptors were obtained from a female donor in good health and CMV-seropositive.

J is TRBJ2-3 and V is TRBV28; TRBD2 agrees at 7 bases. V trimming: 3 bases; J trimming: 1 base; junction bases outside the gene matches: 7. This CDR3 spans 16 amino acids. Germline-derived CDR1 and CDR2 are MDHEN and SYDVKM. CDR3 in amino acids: CASSFNLAGGTDTQYF. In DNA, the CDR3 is TGTGCCAGCAGTTTTAACCTCGCGGGGGGCACAGATACGCAGTATTTT.

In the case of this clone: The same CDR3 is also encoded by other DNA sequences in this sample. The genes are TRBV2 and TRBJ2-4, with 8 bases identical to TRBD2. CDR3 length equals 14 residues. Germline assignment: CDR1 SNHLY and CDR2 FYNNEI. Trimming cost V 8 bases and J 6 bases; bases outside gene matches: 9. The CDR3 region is CASGLAGGGNIQYF. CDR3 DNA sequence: TGTGCCAGCGGACTAGCAGGAGGAGGAAACATTCAGTACTTC.

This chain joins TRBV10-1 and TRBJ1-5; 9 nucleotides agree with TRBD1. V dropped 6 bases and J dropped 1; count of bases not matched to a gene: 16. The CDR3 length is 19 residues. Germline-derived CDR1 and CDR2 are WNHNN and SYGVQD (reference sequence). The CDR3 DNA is TGCGCCAGCAGCGAAGGGACAGGGAAATTAATCGTAAGCAATCAGCCCCAGCATTTT. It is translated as CASSEGTGKLIVSNQPQHF.

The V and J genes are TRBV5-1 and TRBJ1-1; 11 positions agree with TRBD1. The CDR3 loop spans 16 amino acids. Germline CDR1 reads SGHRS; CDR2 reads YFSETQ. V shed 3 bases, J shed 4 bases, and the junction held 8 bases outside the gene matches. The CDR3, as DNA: TGCGCCAGCAGCTCGGGACAGGGGGGTCTTACCACTGAAGCTTTCTTT. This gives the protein CASSSGQGGLTTEAFF.

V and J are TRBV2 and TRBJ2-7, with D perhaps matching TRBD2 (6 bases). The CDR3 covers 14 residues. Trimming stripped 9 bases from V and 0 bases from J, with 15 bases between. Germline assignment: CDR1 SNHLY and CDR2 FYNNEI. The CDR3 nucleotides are TGTGCCAGTCTCGCCGGGACTTCCTCCTACGAGCAGTACTTC. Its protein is CASLAGTSSYEQYF.

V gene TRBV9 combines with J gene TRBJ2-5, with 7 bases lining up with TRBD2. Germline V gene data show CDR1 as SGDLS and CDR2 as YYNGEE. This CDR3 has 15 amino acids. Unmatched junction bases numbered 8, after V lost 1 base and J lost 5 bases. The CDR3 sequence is CASSVLSGLGETQYF. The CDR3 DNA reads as TGTGCCAGCAGCGTACTATCCGGACTAGGGGAGACCCAGTACTTC.

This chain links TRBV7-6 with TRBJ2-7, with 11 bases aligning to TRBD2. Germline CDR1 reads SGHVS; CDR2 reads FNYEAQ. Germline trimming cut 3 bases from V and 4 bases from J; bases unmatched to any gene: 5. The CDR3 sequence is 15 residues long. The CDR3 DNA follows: TGTGCCAGCAGCTTTGTTAGCGGGGGGGCGTACGAGCAGTACTTC. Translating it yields CASSFVSGGAYEQYF.

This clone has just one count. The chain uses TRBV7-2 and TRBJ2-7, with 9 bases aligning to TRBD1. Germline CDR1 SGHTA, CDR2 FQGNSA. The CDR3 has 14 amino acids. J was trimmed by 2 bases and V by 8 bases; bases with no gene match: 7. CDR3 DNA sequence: TGTGCCAGCTGCTACGGGACAGGGACCTACGAGCAGTACTTC. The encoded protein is CASCYGTGTYEQYF.

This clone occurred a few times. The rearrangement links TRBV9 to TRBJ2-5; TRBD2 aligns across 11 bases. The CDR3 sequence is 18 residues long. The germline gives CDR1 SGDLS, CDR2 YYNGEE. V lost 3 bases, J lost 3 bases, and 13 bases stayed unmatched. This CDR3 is CASSARLILAGDKETQYF. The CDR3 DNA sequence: TGTGCCAGCAGCGCAAGACTAATACTAGCGGGAGATAAAGAGACCCAGTACTTC.

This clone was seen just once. The CDR3 protein is CASSLAGHLSGNTIYF. The CDR3 DNA follows: TGTGCCAGCAGCTTAGCGGGACACCTCTCTGGAAACACCATATATTTT. The chain couples TRBV7-2 to TRBJ1-3; D may be TRBD1 (6 bases). This CDR3 is 16 amino acids long. V was clipped by 0 bases and J by 0 bases, with 9 bases between them. Germline loops: CDR1 SGHTA, CDR2 FQGNSA.

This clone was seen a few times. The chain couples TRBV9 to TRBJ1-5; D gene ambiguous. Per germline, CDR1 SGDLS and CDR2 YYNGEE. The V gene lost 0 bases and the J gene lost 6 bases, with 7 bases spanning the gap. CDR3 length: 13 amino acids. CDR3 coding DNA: TGTGCCAGCAGCGTAGTAGGAGGTCAGCCCCAGCATTTT. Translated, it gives CASSVVGGQPQHF. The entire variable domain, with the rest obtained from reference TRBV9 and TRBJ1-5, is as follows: DSGVTQTPKHLITATGQRVTLRCSPRSGDLSVYWYQQSLDQGLQFLIQYYNGEERAKGNILERFSAQQFPDLHSELNLSSLELGDSALYFCASSVVGGQPQHFGDGTRLSIL.

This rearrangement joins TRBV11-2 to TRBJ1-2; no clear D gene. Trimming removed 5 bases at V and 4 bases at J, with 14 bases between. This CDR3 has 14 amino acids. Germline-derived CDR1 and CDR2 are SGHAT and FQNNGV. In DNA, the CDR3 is TGTGCCAGCAGCCCAGACGGCAGGTCCTATGGCTACACCTTC. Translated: CASSPDGRSYGYTF.

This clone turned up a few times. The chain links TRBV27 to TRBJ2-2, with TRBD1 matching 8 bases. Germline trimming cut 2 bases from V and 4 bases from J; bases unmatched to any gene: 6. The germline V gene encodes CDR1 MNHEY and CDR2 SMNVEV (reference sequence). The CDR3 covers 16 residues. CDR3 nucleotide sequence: TGTGCCAGCAGTTTACCCCGGACAGGGATCACCGGGGAGCTGTTTTTT. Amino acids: CASSLPRTGITGELFF.

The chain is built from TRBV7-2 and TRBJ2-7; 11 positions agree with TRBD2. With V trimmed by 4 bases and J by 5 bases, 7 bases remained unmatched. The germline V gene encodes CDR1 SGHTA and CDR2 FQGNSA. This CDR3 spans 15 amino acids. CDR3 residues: CASSSILAGVNEQYF. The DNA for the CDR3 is TGTGCCAGCAGCTCAATACTAGCGGGAGTGAACGAGCAGTACTTC.

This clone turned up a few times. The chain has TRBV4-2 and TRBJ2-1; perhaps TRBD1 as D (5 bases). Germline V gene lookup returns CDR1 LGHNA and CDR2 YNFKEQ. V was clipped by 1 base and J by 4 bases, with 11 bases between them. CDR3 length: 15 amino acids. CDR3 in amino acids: CASSQVRGTYNEQFF. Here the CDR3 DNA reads TGTGCCAGCAGCCAAGTTAGGGGCACGTACAATGAGCAGTTCTTC.

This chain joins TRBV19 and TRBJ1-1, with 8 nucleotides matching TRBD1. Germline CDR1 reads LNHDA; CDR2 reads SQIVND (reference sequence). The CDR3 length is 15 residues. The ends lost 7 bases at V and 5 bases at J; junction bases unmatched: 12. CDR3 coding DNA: TGTGCCAGTATTCCTAGACCAGGGGGCTGGACTGAAGCTTTCTTT. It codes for CASIPRPGGWTEAFF.

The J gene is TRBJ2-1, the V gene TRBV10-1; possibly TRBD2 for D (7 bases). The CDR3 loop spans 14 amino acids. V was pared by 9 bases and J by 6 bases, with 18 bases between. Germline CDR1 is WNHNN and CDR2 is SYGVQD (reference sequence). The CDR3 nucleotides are TGCGCCAGTAATAGTGGGGGGGCGGGCAATGAGCAGTTCTTC. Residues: CASNSGGAGNEQFF.

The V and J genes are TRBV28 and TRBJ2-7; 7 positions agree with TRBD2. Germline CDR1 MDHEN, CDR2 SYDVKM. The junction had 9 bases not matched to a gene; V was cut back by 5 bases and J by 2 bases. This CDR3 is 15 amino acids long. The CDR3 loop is CASSEQERGTYEQYF. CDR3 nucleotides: TGTGCCAGCAGTGAGCAGGAGCGGGGAACCTACGAGCAGTACTTC.

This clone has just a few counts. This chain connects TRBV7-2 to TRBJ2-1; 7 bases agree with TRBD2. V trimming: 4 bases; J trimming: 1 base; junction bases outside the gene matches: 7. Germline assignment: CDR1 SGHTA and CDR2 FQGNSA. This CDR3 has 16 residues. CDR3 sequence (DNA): TGTGCCAGCAGCTGGGCCGGGACTAATTCCTACAATGAGCAGTTCTTC. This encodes CASSWAGTNSYNEQFF. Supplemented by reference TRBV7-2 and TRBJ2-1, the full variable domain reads GAGVSQSPSNKVTEKGKDVELRCDPISGHTALYWYRQSLGQGLEFLIYFQGNSAPDKSGLPSDRFSAERTGGSVSTLTIQRTQQEDSAVYLCASSWAGTNSYNEQFFGPGTRLTVL.

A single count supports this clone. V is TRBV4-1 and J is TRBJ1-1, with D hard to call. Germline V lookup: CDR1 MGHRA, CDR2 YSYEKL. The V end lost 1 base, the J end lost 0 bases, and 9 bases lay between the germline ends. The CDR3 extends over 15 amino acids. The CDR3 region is CASSQGHSMNTEAFF. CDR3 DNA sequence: TGCGCCAGCAGCCAAGGACACAGCATGAACACTGAAGCTTTCTTT.

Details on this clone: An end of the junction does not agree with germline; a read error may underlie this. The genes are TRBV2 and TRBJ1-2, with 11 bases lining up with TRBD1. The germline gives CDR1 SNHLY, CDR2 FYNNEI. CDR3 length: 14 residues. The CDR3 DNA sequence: TGTGCCAGCAGCGAAACGGGGACAGGGGGAGGCTACCCCTTC. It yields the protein CASSETGTGGGYPF.

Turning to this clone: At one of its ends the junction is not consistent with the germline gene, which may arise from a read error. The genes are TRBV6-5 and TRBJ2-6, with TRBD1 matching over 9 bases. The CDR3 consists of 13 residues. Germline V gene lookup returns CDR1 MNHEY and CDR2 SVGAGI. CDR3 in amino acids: CASSEQGALERAF. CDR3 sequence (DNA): TGTGCCAGCAGTGAACAGGGGGCGCTGGAACGGGCTTTC.

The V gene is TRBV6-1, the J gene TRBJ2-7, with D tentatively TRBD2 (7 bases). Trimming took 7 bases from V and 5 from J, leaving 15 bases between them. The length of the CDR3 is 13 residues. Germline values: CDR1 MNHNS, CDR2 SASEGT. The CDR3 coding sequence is TGTGCCAGCATTCCGGGGGGCGGAGACGAGCAGTACTTC. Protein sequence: CASIPGGGDEQYF.

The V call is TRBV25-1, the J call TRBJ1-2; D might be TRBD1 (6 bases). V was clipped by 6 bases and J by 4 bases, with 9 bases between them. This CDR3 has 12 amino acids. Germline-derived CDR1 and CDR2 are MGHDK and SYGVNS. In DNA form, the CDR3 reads TGTGCCAGCAGCCAGGGGCTCTATGGCTACACCTTC. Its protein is CASSQGLYGYTF.

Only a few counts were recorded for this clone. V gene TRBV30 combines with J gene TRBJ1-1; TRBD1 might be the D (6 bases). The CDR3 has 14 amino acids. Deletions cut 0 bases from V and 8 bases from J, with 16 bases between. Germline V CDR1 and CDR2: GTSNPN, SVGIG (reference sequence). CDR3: CAWSVGVGQGEAFF. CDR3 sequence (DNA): TGTGCCTGGAGTGTAGGTGTAGGGCAGGGGGAAGCTTTCTTT.

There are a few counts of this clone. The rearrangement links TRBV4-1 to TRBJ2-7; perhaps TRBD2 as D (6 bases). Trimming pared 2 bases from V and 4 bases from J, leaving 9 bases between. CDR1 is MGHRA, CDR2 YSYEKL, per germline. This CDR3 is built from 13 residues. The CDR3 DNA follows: TGCGCCAGCAGCCAACCCAGCGGGTACGAGCAGTACTTC. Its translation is CASSQPSGYEQYF.

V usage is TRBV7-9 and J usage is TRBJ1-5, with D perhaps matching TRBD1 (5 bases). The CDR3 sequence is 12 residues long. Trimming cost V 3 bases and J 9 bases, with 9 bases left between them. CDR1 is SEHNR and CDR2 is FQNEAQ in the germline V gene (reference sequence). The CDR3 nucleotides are TGTGCCAGCAGCTTTACCCAGGGGCCCCAGCATTTT. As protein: CASSFTQGPQHF.